Each of the 25 T cell receptor beta chains below was sequenced from the same sample in a study of T cell responses to AZD1222 COVID-19 vaccine. Assay: immunoSEQ multiplex PCR; the TCRdb copy retains only in-frame clones and omits some. Counted here are fewer than 200,000 clones, 92% occurring once; the ten biggest clones make up 1.6%. The sequenced sample was peripheral blood, obtained on day 0 of AZD1222 vaccination. Every receptor here comes from an adult in good health.

The J gene is TRBJ2-1, the V gene TRBV7-9; 10 bases map to TRBD2. Germline V gives CDR1 SEHNR, CDR2 FQNEAQ (reference sequence). The V segment lost 3 bases and the J segment 5 bases; nucleotides outside the gene matches: 1. This CDR3 comprises 14 residues. In DNA form, the CDR3 reads TGTGCCAGCAGCTTGCTAGCGGGGGACAATGAGCAGTTCTTC. Its protein is CASSLLAGDNEQFF. The variable domain in full, with the rest retrieved from reference TRBV7-9 and TRBJ2-1, is DTGVSQNPRHKITKRGQNVTFRCDPISEHNRLYWYRQTLGQGPEFLTYFQNEAQLEKSRLLSDRFSAERPKGSFSTLEIQRTEQGDSAMYLCASSLLAGDNEQFFGPGTRLTVL.

The DNA for the CDR3 is TGTGCCACCAGTGACACGGGACGGGCCTATGGCTACACCTTC. This sequence encodes CATSDTGRAYGYTF. The chain carries TRBV24-1 and TRBJ1-2; D is perhaps TRBD1 (5 bases). This CDR3 has 14 residues. Germline CDR1 and CDR2: KGHDR and SFDVKD. V was cut by 4 bases and J by 4 bases, with 12 bases left in between.

The chain combines TRBV30 with TRBJ1-6; tentative D call: TRBD1 (5 bases). Germline V gene lookup returns CDR1 GTSNPN and CDR2 SVGIG (reference sequence). Trimming left V 0 bases short and J 3 bases short, with 9 bases between. The CDR3 is made up of 15 amino acids. In DNA, the CDR3 is TGTGCCTGGAGTGTTGGAGGGGTCTATAATTCACCCCTCCACTTT. It is translated as CAWSVGGVYNSPLHF.

The V gene is TRBV25-1, the J gene TRBJ2-1; D not certain. The V gene lost 7 bases and the J gene lost 15 bases, with 16 bases spanning the gap. The CDR3 spans 11 residues. Germline loops: CDR1 MGHDK, CDR2 SYGVNS. The CDR3 DNA reads as TGTGCCAGCATCGAATTGGGGATTCCGTTCTTC. As protein: CASIELGIPFF.

The rearrangement uses TRBV18 and TRBJ1-4; perhaps TRBD1 as D (6 bases). Germline values: CDR1 KGHSH, CDR2 LQKENI. V was cut by 3 bases and J by 0 bases, with 14 bases left in between. The CDR3 is 17 amino acids. This CDR3 reads CASSPHRVNPTNEKLFF. The DNA for the CDR3 is TGTGCCAGCTCACCTCACAGGGTGAATCCAACTAATGAAAAACTGTTTTTT.

V gene TRBV7-6 combines with J gene TRBJ1-4; no definite D call. Germline lookup yields CDR1 SGHVS and CDR2 FNYEAQ. CDR3 size: 15 residues. Deletions cut 1 base from V and 4 bases from J, with 10 bases between. CDR3 residues: CASSLDASSNEKLFF. CDR3 DNA: TGTGCCAGCAGCTTAGACGCCTCCAGTAATGAAAAACTGTTTTTT.

The V gene is TRBV3-1 (or the pseudogene TRBV3-2), the J gene TRBJ1-2, with 9 bases identical to TRBD1. The junction had 6 bases not matched to a gene; V was cut back by 4 bases and J by 6 bases. The CDR3 is 14 amino acids. Germline V gene lookup returns CDR1 LGHDT and CDR2 YNNKEL (reference sequence). CDR3 amino acids: CASSRADRGNGYTF. The CDR3 DNA follows: TGTGCCAGCAGCCGGGCGGACAGGGGAAATGGCTACACCTTC.

This chain connects TRBV7-9 to TRBJ1-2; weak D call: TRBD1 (6 bases). This CDR3 spans 14 amino acids. The germline gives CDR1 SEHNR, CDR2 FQNEAQ (reference sequence). V dropped 0 bases and J dropped 2 bases, with 7 bases sitting between them. In DNA form, the CDR3 reads TGTGCCAGCAGCTTAGCCGGGACAAACTATGGCTACACCTTC. It codes for CASSLAGTNYGYTF.

Only a few counts were recorded for this clone. The chain employs TRBV19 and TRBJ2-7; 9 positions agree with TRBD1. Looked up from germline, CDR1 is LNHDA and CDR2 is SQIVND (reference sequence). V lost 0 bases, J lost 4 bases, and 7 bases stayed unmatched. The CDR3 extends over 16 amino acids. The CDR3 DNA is TGTGCCAGTAGTATAGATCTAGGGACAGGGAGGTACGAGCAGTACTTC. It encodes CASSIDLGTGRYEQYF.

The chain joins TRBV16 to TRBJ1-3, with TRBD1 as a possible D gene (6 bases). Germline V gene data show CDR1 as KGHSY and CDR2 as FQNENV. Deletions cut 6 bases from V and 1 base from J, with 10 bases between. The CDR3 has 14 residues. Here the CDR3 reads CASSRTGSGNTIYF. CDR3 nucleotides: TGTGCCAGCAGTCGTACAGGGTCTGGAAACACCATATATTTT.

V gene TRBV24-1 combines with J gene TRBJ2-1; D might be TRBD1 or TRBD2, each matching 5 bases. The CDR3 runs 19 residues. Germline values: CDR1 KGHDR, CDR2 SFDVKD. V lost 5 bases to trimming and J lost 3 bases, with 25 bases between them. The DNA for the CDR3 is TGTGCCACCAGTGTCTCGGGGACGACGGTCTCCTACTACTACAATGAGCAGTTCTTC. Amino acids: CATSVSGTTVSYYYNEQFF.

The chain uses TRBV30 and TRBJ2-5; D perhaps matches TRBD1 (5 bases). Germline CDR1 GTSNPN, CDR2 SVGIG (reference sequence). This CDR3 comprises 13 residues. Trimming removed 4 bases from V and 1 base from J, with 10 bases in between. As DNA, the CDR3 is TGTGCCTGGACAGGAGACAGCCAAGAGACCCAGTACTTC. Amino acids: CAWTGDSQETQYF. Full variable domain (rest looked up from reference TRBV30 and TRBJ2-5): SQTIHQWPATLVQPVGSPLSLECTVEGTSNPNLYWYRQAAGRGLQLLFYSVGIGQISSEVPQNLSASRPQDRQFILSSKKLLLSDSGFYLCAWTGDSQETQYFGPGTRLLVL.

The chain combines TRBV6-1 with TRBJ1-1, with TRBD1 as a possible D gene (6 bases). Trimming stripped 3 bases from V and 10 bases from J, with 12 bases between. The CDR3 runs 12 residues. The germline gives CDR1 MNHNS, CDR2 SASEGT. The CDR3 spells CASSEGGLGAFF. CDR3 nucleotide sequence: TGTGCCAGCAGTGAGGGGGGGCTAGGAGCTTTCTTT.

The chain is built from TRBV4-2 and TRBJ2-7, with 16 bases matching TRBD2. V was clipped by 5 bases and J by 4 bases; unmatched bases: 11. The CDR3 sequence is 18 residues long. Germline-derived CDR1 and CDR2 are LGHNA and YNFKEQ. This CDR3 is CASSAHGTSGGAGYEQYF. As DNA, the CDR3 is TGTGCCAGCAGCGCCCACGGGACTAGCGGGGGGGCCGGGTACGAGCAGTACTTC.

CDR3 loop: CASSYSGGPGNQPQHF. The CDR3 nucleotides read TGTGCCAGCAGTTACTCGGGGGGGCCCGGCAATCAGCCCCAGCATTTT. The chain joins TRBV6-5 to TRBJ1-5; weak D call: TRBD1 (6 bases). Trimming stripped 0 bases from V and 2 bases from J, with 11 bases between. There are 16 residues in the CDR3. Germline CDR1 MNHEY, CDR2 SVGAGI.

With regard to this clone: The sample contains more than one DNA sequence encoding this CDR3. The chain employs TRBV5-1 and TRBJ1-2; D possibly corresponds to TRBD1 (6 bases). CDR1 is SGHRS, CDR2 YFSETQ, per germline. The V end was cut by 3 bases, the J end by 7 bases, with 10 bases between. The CDR3 contains 12 residues. CDR3 nucleotide sequence: TGCGCCAGCAGCTCCCAGGGGTTTGGCTACACCTTC. As protein: CASSSQGFGYTF.

The chain carries TRBV19 and TRBJ1-5; possible D gene TRBD1, 5 bases. CDR1 is LNHDA and CDR2 is SQIVND in the germline V gene (reference sequence). The CDR3 totals 13 residues. Between the trimmed V and J ends, which lost 3 bases and 5 bases, there was a span of 8 bases. The CDR3 protein is CASSIGRDQPQHF. CDR3 DNA sequence: TGTGCCAGTAGTATTGGCAGGGATCAGCCCCAGCATTTT.

V and J are TRBV30 and TRBJ1-2, with a tentative D call TRBD1 (5 bases). Trimming shortened V by 4 bases and J by 8 bases, and 11 bases separated the two germline ends. The length of the CDR3 is 11 residues. Germline CDR1 reads GTSNPN; CDR2 reads SVGIG (reference sequence). CDR3: CAWIWDGGYTF. In DNA, the CDR3 is TGTGCCTGGATTTGGGACGGAGGCTACACCTTC.

This chain connects TRBV18 to TRBJ1-5; maybe TRBD1 (5 bases). Germline V gene data show CDR1 as KGHSH and CDR2 as LQKENI. The CDR3 has 14 amino acids. Trimming left V 0 bases short and J 9 bases short, with 12 bases between. CDR3 loop: CASSPPAGFGPQHF. The DNA of the CDR3 is TGTGCCAGCTCACCACCGGCAGGGTTCGGGCCCCAGCATTTT.

V is TRBV19 and J is TRBJ2-2, with 9 bases identical to TRBD1. This CDR3 region has 14 residues. Germline V gene data show CDR1 as LNHDA and CDR2 as SQIVND (reference sequence). J gave up 7 bases and V 6 bases, and 6 bases lay outside the gene matches. The CDR3 protein is CASRKQGAGGELFF. CDR3 nucleotide sequence: TGTGCCAGTAGAAAACAGGGGGCCGGCGGGGAGCTGTTTTTT.

CDR3 sequence reads: CSASRRLQNEQFF. In DNA form, the CDR3 reads TGCAGTGCTAGTCGGAGACTACAAAATGAGCAGTTCTTC. The chain links TRBV20-1 to TRBJ2-1, with a possible D match to TRBD2 (5 bases). Germline CDR1 and CDR2: DFQATT and SNEGSKA (reference sequence). This CDR3 is 13 amino acids long. The V and J ends lost 3 bases and 7 bases respectively, with 13 bases between them.

The chain carries TRBV6-5 and TRBJ1-2; D is ambiguous. The germline CDR1 and CDR2 sequences are MNHEY and SVGAGI. Deletions cut 2 bases from V and 3 bases from J, with 7 bases between. This CDR3 comprises 13 residues. CDR3 coding DNA: TGTGCCAGCAGTTACAACCGTTACTATGGCTACACCTTC. It codes for CASSYNRYYGYTF.

The V call is TRBV5-1, the J call TRBJ2-5; no reliable D call. The V end lost 3 bases, the J end lost 5 bases, and 14 bases lay between the germline ends. The CDR3 totals 14 residues. Germline CDR1 reads SGHRS; CDR2 reads YFSETQ. CDR3 amino acids: CASSSTDIGETQYF. As DNA, the CDR3 is TGCGCCAGCAGCTCGACCGATATTGGGGAGACCCAGTACTTC.

This chain joins TRBV11-2 and TRBJ1-2; 8 bases line up with TRBD1. The CDR3 is 14 residues long. The J segment lost 4 bases and the V segment lost 4 bases, leaving 5 bases of the junction unmatched. Germline lookup yields CDR1 SGHAT and CDR2 FQNNGV. CDR3 sequence: CASSSTGDIYGYTF. The CDR3 DNA is TGTGCCAGCAGCTCGACAGGGGATATCTATGGCTACACCTTC.

The rearrangement uses TRBV30 and TRBJ1-2; no firm D call. The V end lost 0 bases, the J end lost 8 bases, and 19 bases lay between the germline ends. The CDR3 runs to 15 residues. Germline CDR1 is GTSNPN and CDR2 is SVGIG (reference sequence). The CDR3 coding sequence is TGTGCCTGGAGTGTACAAACCCCCCTGGCTAGAGGCTACACCTTC. It specifies CAWSVQTPLARGYTF. The full variable domain, completed using reference TRBV30 and TRBJ1-2, is SQTIHQWPATLVQPVGSPLSLECTVEGTSNPNLYWYRQAAGRGLQLLFYSVGIGQISSEVPQNLSASRPQDRQFILSSKKLLLSDSGFYLCAWSVQTPLARGYTFGSGTRLTVV.